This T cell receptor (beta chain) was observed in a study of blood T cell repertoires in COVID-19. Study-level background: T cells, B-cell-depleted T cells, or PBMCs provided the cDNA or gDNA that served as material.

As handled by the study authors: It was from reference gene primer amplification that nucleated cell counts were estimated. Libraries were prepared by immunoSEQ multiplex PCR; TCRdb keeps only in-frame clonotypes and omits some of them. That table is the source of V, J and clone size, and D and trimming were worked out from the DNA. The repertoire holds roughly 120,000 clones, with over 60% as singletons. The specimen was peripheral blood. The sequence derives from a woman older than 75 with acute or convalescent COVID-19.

CDR3 sequence reads: CASTLPIPGRGYEQYF. The CDR3 DNA reads TGTGCCAGCACCTTACCCATCCCCGGGAGAGGCTACGAGCAGTACTTC. The chain has TRBV28 and TRBJ2-7; weak D call: TRBD2 (6 bases). This CDR3 is built from 16 residues. Germline-derived CDR1 and CDR2 are MDHEN and SYDVKM. The germline V and J ends were trimmed by 7 bases and 3 bases, with 22 bases remaining between them.